The source of this T cell receptor beta chain is a study of T cells in Graves' hyperthyroidism and ophthalmopathy. Broader study findings: A 13 V-J signature model discriminated ophthalmopathy versus stable hyperthyroidism. Blood held most thyroid clonotypes expanded above 0.001 frequency.

This clonotype was counted a few times. What it binds is unknown. V shed 0 bases and J 6 bases; nucleotides not matched to a gene: 19. The length of the CDR3 is 21 residues. The germline V gene encodes CDR1 LGHNA and CDR2 YSLEER. The TCR beta CDR3 regions underwent amplification using RNA transcripts as the source. Carried out on the TCR CDR3, a first-round RT-PCR used the HTBI primer set. MiXCR, applied by TCRdb to the multiplex PCR reads, yields one record per CDR3 protein. The sample includes approximately 420,000 distinct CDR3 sequences, roughly 13% seen only once; the top ten take approximately 5.3%. No ophthalmopathy progression within 18 months constituted stable Graves' hyperthyroidism.

Input material: blood. The rearrangement links TRBV4-3 to TRBJ2-1; 11 bases are a match to TRBD2. The clonotype was recovered from a woman aged 18-30 years with Graves' hyperthyroidism. CDR3: CASSQDLGQLLTSGSGNEQFF. The CDR3 DNA is TGCGCCAGCAGCCAAGATCTAGGACAGCTCCTTACTAGCGGGAGCGGCAATGAGCAGTTCTTC.